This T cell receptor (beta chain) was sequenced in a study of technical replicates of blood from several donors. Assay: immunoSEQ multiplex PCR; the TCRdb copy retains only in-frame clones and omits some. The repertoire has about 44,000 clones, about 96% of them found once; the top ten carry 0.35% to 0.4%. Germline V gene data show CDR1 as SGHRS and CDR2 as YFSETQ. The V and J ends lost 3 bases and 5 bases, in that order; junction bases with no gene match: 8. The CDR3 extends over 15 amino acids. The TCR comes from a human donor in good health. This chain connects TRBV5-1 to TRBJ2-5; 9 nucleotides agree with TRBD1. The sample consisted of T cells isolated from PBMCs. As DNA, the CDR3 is TGCGCCAGCAGCTCGGGACAGGGTCCTTGGGAGACCCAGTACTTC. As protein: CASSSGQGPWETQYF.